In its sample, the clone carrying this T cell receptor beta chain was seen once. Its antigen is still unknown. This sample is drawn from a study of identifying expanded T cells in peripheral blood. Sequencing was performed with immunoSEQ multiplex PCR; in TCRdb, only in-frame clones are kept and a portion is missing. The top ten clones hold 3% to 4% of a sample with 60,000 to 80,000 clones, around 90% of them seen once. V was trimmed by 5 bases and J by 6 bases, leaving 14 bases between them. CDR1 and CDR2 (germline): SGHTA, FQGNSA. The CDR3 totals 14 residues. Broader study findings: Technical replicates showed approximately 1.2 changed clones; approximately 2 weeks about 16.4; four weeks 19.

Healthy donors had no documented immune events, such as infections, while sampled. The chain uses TRBV7-2 and TRBJ2-1, with D possibly being TRBD2 (6 bases). The specimen sequenced was blood. This sequence was found in a person aged 18-70 years in good health. CDR3 in amino acids: CASSTGGDFNEQFF. The CDR3 DNA follows: TGTGCCAGCAGCACAGGAGGGGATTTCAATGAGCAGTTCTTC.